Below, 10 T cell receptor beta chains from the same sample are listed, as sequenced in a study of Graves' ophthalmopathy and Graves' hyperthyroidism. Amplification from RNA transcripts yielded the TCR beta CDR3 regions. After a first-round RT-PCR with HTBI primers, a second-round multiplex PCR was run. TCRdb reprocessed the multiplex PCR reads with MiXCR, giving one entry per CDR3 protein. The sample comprises approximately 700,000 distinct CDR3 sequences, over 40% of which are singletons, and roughly 3% rests with the top ten. Sequencing was performed on peripheral blood. These TCRs come from an adult man with Graves' ophthalmopathy.

In this sample, this clonotype turned up many times. The chain links TRBV7-2 to TRBJ1-2; D perhaps matches TRBD1 (5 bases). CDR1 and CDR2 from the germline V gene are SGHTA and FQGNSA. The CDR3 runs to 16 residues. V lost 3 bases to trimming and J lost 7 bases, with 21 bases between them. The CDR3 region is CASSFFRGAFYRGYTF. The CDR3 DNA follows: TGTGCCAGCAGCTTTTTTCGGGGCGCTTTCTATCGTGGCTACACCTTC.

About this clonotype: The junction and the germline gene differ at one end; a read error may be behind it. The chain recombines TRBV5-1 with TRBJ2-5, with 7 bases matching TRBD1. Germline CDR1 is SGHRS and CDR2 is YFSETQ. CDR3 size: 15 residues. DNA of the CDR3: TGTGCCAGCAGTTTATTCGGACAGGAGCAAGAGACCCAGTACTTC. The encoded protein is CASSLFGQEQETQYF.

This clonotype was seen repeatedly, ten times or more. The chain combines TRBV20-1 with TRBJ1-1; the D is unclear. The CDR3 loop spans 12 amino acids. Germline V gives CDR1 DFQATT, CDR2 SNEGSKA (reference sequence). V lost 6 bases to trimming and J lost 1 base, with 9 bases between them. CDR3 amino acids: CSAEEGNTEAFF. The CDR3 region has the DNA TGCAGTGCCGAAGAGGGGAACACTGAAGCTTTCTTT.

V is TRBV19 and J is TRBJ2-2; D gene ambiguous. Germline V gives CDR1 LNHDA, CDR2 SQIVND (reference sequence). The CDR3 loop spans 17 amino acids. V was cut by 5 bases and J by 0 bases, with 16 bases left in between. The chain's CDR3 is CASSLSGGNANTGELFF. The CDR3 region has the DNA TGTGCCAGTAGTCTCTCAGGTGGCAACGCGAACACCGGGGAGCTGTTTTTT.

The V and J genes are TRBV5-8 and TRBJ2-7; 9 bases are a match to TRBD1. Germline CDR1 and CDR2: SGHTS and YDEGEE. After removal of 6 bases from V and 2 bases from J, the junction contained 12 bases not matched to a gene. This CDR3 is built from 16 residues. CDR3 region: CASTTRSGQGTYEQYF. The CDR3 DNA reads as TGTGCCAGCACCACACGGTCGGGACAGGGTACCTACGAGCAGTACTTC.

V is TRBV12-3 or TRBV12-4 and J is TRBJ2-1, with D perhaps TRBD1 (6 bases). Between the trimmed V and J ends, which lost 0 bases and 8 bases, there was a span of 11 bases. The CDR3 consists of 14 residues. DNA for the CDR3: TGTGCCAGCAGTTTAGCGGGGGCTTGGGATGAGCAGTTCTTC. Protein: CASSLAGAWDEQFF.

This clonotype was observed a few times. This chain joins TRBV2 and TRBJ2-2, with 8 bases identical to TRBD1. The CDR3 runs 14 residues. In germline, CDR1 is SNHLY, CDR2 FYNNEI. V gave up 6 bases and J gave up 3 bases; unmatched junction bases: 3. The CDR3 loop is CASRETGDTGELFF. The CDR3 DNA reads TGTGCCAGCAGGGAGACAGGGGACACCGGGGAGCTGTTTTTT.

This clonotype was picked up a small number of times. The rearrangement joins TRBV5-1 to TRBJ2-7, with a weak D call TRBD1 (6 bases). Trimming removed 0 bases from V and 6 bases from J, with 13 bases in between. Germline CDR1 is SGHRS and CDR2 is YFSETQ. CDR3 length: 14 amino acids. The CDR3 loop is CASSLEGRGREQYF. The CDR3 DNA reads TGCGCCAGCAGCTTGGAGGGCAGGGGTCGCGAGCAGTACTTC.

This clonotype was counted many times. The V call is TRBV5-1, the J call TRBJ1-2; 7 bases fit TRBD1. CDR1 and CDR2 (germline): SGHRS, YFSETQ. CDR3 size: 12 residues. The V and J ends lost 6 bases and 9 bases, in that order; junction bases with no gene match: 8. The CDR3 DNA reads as TGCGCCAGCAAGGAGCAGGGGGAGAGCTACACCTTC. Encoded protein: CASKEQGESYTF. The complete variable domain, with remaining parts taken from reference TRBV5-1 and TRBJ1-2, reads KAGVTQTPRYLIKTRGQQVTLSCSPISGHRSVSWYQQTPGQGLQFLFEYFSETQRNKGNFPGRFSGRQFSNSRSEMNVSTLELGDSALYLCASKEQGESYTFGSGTRLTVV.

This chain links TRBV7-8 with TRBJ1-5; the match to TRBD1 covers 8 bases. CDR1 and CDR2 from the germline V gene are SGHVS and FQNEAQ. The CDR3 runs to 15 residues. The ends lost 7 bases at V and 11 bases at J; junction bases unmatched: 16. DNA of the CDR3: TGTGCCAGCAAGAAGAACAGGGGGAAGCGGGGGACCCAGCATTTT. This gives the protein CASKKNRGKRGTQHF.